Below are 30 T cell receptor beta chains sequenced from a single sample in a study of beta chain features in type 1 diabetes. Investigators reverse transcribed all isolated RNA, so they sequenced expressed TCRB transcripts. Sequenced by immunoSEQ multiplex PCR; TCRdb stores in-frame clones only, minus some. The table includes fewer than 650,000 clones, roughly 16% detected once. Material for sequencing was naive CD4+ T cells from blood. Receptor source: a man between 18 and 35 years old in good health.

This sequence joins TRBV7-9 and TRBJ2-7, with TRBD1 matching over 9 bases. This CDR3 spans 14 amino acids. J gave up 7 bases and V 5 bases, and 9 bases lay outside the gene matches. CDR1 and CDR2 from the germline V gene are SEHNR and FQNEAQ (reference sequence). As DNA, the CDR3 is TGTGCCAGCAGCCCGAGGACAGGGGCGAGAGAGCAGTACTTC. It codes for CASSPRTGAREQYF.

This chain links TRBV4-2 with TRBJ1-5, with D unclear. The CDR3 is 12 amino acids. The germline V gene encodes CDR1 LGHNA and CDR2 YNFKEQ. Trimming removed 2 bases from V and 3 bases from J, with 2 bases in between. The CDR3 protein is CASSQTNQPQHF. CDR3 nucleotide sequence: TGTGCCAGCAGCCAAACCAATCAGCCCCAGCATTTT.

This clone occurred a few times. The chain is built from TRBV4-2 and TRBJ2-7; no clear D gene. Per the germline V gene, CDR1 is LGHNA and CDR2 is YNFKEQ. The CDR3 covers 14 residues. V lost 2 bases and J lost 1, with 9 bases in between. CDR3 sequence: CASSQTRISYEQYF. The DNA of the CDR3 is TGTGCCAGCAGCCAAACACGAATATCCTACGAGCAGTACTTC.

This clone has more than one count but fewer than ten. V is TRBV29-1 and J is TRBJ2-1, with 7 bases aligning to TRBD1. The V gene end was trimmed by 6 bases and the J gene end by 0 bases; junction bases not matched to a gene: 11. The CDR3 sequence is 16 residues long. CDR1 SQVTM and CDR2 ANQGSEA come from the germline V gene. CDR3 sequence reads: CSVPRDSLSSYNEQFF. Written as DNA, the CDR3 is TGCAGCGTCCCCCGGGACAGCTTGAGCTCCTACAATGAGCAGTTCTTC.

The rearrangement uses TRBV7-9 and TRBJ2-3, with D perhaps TRBD1 (5 bases). This CDR3 has 15 amino acids. The V end was cut by 6 bases, the J end by 0 bases, with 13 bases between. From germline, CDR1 is SEHNR and CDR2 FQNEAQ (reference sequence). The DNA of the CDR3 is TGTGCCAGCAGGCAGACGGCAGGGAGCACAGATACGCAGTATTTT. Translation: CASRQTAGSTDTQYF.

This clone was seen more than once but under ten times. Other DNA variants within this sample encode the same CDR3. The gene calls are TRBV18 and TRBJ1-2; a possible D gene is TRBD1 (6 bases). The germline gives CDR1 KGHSH, CDR2 LQKENI. Trimming pared 2 bases from V and 4 bases from J, leaving 8 bases between. The CDR3 spans 13 residues. The CDR3 here is CASSPGQLYGYTF. In DNA, the CDR3 is TGTGCCAGCTCACCAGGACAGCTCTATGGCTACACCTTC.

The chain joins TRBV5-1 to TRBJ1-3; a weak D match, TRBD1 (5 bases). The CDR3 has 19 residues. Germline CDR1 reads SGHRS; CDR2 reads YFSETQ. Between the trimmed V and J ends, which lost 4 bases and 0 bases, there was a span of 23 bases. This CDR3 reads CASSPRWDPGGFSGNTIYF. In nucleotides, the CDR3 is TGCGCCAGCAGCCCGAGGTGGGACCCGGGGGGTTTCTCTGGAAACACCATATATTTT. Combining the CDR3 with reference TRBV5-1 and TRBJ1-3 gives the whole variable domain KAGVTQTPRYLIKTRGQQVTLSCSPISGHRSVSWYQQTPGQGLQFLFEYFSETQRNKGNFPGRFSGRQFSNSRSEMNVSTLELGDSALYLCASSPRWDPGGFSGNTIYFGEGSWLTVV.

V gene TRBV18 combines with J gene TRBJ1-3; the D is unclear. Trimming stripped 6 bases from V and 3 bases from J, with 9 bases between. The CDR3 runs 13 residues. Per the germline V gene, CDR1 is KGHSH and CDR2 is LQKENI. CDR3 in amino acids: CASSGGGGNTIYF. The DNA for the CDR3 is TGTGCCAGCTCGGGCGGCGGTGGAAACACCATATATTTT.

V gene TRBV18 combines with J gene TRBJ2-7; unclear D gene. The germline V gene has CDR1 KGHSH and CDR2 LQKENI. V was trimmed by 2 bases and J by 4 bases, leaving 6 bases between them. The CDR3 is 12 amino acids. The CDR3 DNA reads as TGTGCCAGCTCACCAGGCAAGTACGAGCAGTACTTC. Protein: CASSPGKYEQYF.

Only a few counts were recorded for this clone. J is TRBJ2-3 and V is TRBV5-6, with D uncertain. V gave up 4 bases and J gave up 6 bases, with 6 bases separating them. The CDR3 consists of 11 residues. Germline V CDR1 and CDR2: SGHDT, YYEEEE. DNA of the CDR3: TGTGCCAGCAGCACTCGGGATACGCAGTATTTT. It encodes CASSTRDTQYF. The full variable domain, with the rest looked up from reference TRBV5-6 and TRBJ2-3, is DAGVTQSPTHLIKTRGQQVTLRCSPKSGHDTVSWYQQALGQGPQFIFQYYEEEERQRGNFPDRFSGHQFPNYSSELNVNALLLGDSALYLCASSTRDTQYFGPGTRLTVL.

This clone was counted between two and nine times. J is TRBJ1-2 and V is TRBV7-2; D may be TRBD1 (6 bases). Germline V gene lookup returns CDR1 SGHTA and CDR2 FQGNSA. V was pared by 2 bases and J by 5 bases, with 15 bases between. The length of the CDR3 is 15 residues. CDR3 sequence reads: CASSLPEQGIYGYTF. CDR3 sequence (DNA): TGTGCCAGCAGCTTACCCGAGCAGGGGATATATGGCTACACCTTC.

V and J are TRBV7-3 and TRBJ2-3; D is possibly TRBD1 or TRBD2 (7 bases each). The CDR3 runs 15 residues. The ends were cut back, 4 bases at V and 5 bases at J, with 16 bases in the middle. Germline CDR1 and CDR2: SGHTA and FQGTGA. In nucleotides, the CDR3 is TGTGCCAGCAGCTCCCAGGGGGGGGCAGGAGATACGCAGTATTTT. Protein product: CASSSQGGAGDTQYF.

This chain connects TRBV28 to TRBJ1-2; D is uncertain. CDR3 length: 11 residues. Germline-derived CDR1 and CDR2 are MDHEN and SYDVKM. V lost 4 bases and J 8 bases, leaving 8 bases between the germline ends. CDR3: CASSSPFGYTF. The CDR3 DNA sequence: TGTGCCAGCAGTTCGCCCTTCGGCTACACCTTC.

Regarding this clone: One junction end does not reproduce the germline sequence, and a read error may be involved. This chain uses TRBV7-7 with TRBJ2-3; TRBD2 matches 7 bases. In germline, CDR1 is SSHAT, CDR2 FNYEAQ (reference sequence). CDR3 size: 15 residues. CDR3: CASSLTGGGTDTQYF. The CDR3 coding sequence is TGTGCTAGCAGCTTAACGGGGGGAGGCACAGATACGCAGTATTTT.

The V call is TRBV5-4, the J call TRBJ2-7, with D possibly matching TRBD2 (5 bases). The germline CDR1 and CDR2 sequences are SGHNT and YYREEE (reference sequence). The ends were cut back, 0 bases at V and 4 bases at J, with 23 bases in the middle. The CDR3 consists of 18 residues. CDR3 coding DNA: TGTGCCAGCAGCTTGGGCCTTTATGAGGGAGAGGCCCGGTACGAGCAGTACTTC. It is translated as CASSLGLYEGEARYEQYF.

This chain connects TRBV5-6 to TRBJ1-2, with 9 bases matching TRBD1. Trimming removed 1 base from V and 4 bases from J; junction bases left unmatched: 5. The germline gives CDR1 SGHDT, CDR2 YYEEEE. This CDR3 is 15 amino acids long. CDR3 in DNA: TGTGCCAGCAGCTTGAACAGGGGGCGAGTCTATGGCTACACCTTC. This gives the protein CASSLNRGRVYGYTF.

The genes are TRBV6-5 and TRBJ1-5, with TRBD1 as a possible D gene (5 bases). Germline loops: CDR1 MNHEY, CDR2 SVGAGI. Trimming took off 2 bases at V and 7 bases at J, with 9 bases between the two ends. The CDR3 covers 13 residues. The CDR3 nucleotides are TGTGCCAGCAGTTACGGGACGGGGCAGCCCCAGCATTTT. Amino acids: CASSYGTGQPQHF.

This clone has just a few counts. Other nucleotide sequences in the sample specify the same CDR3. The V gene is TRBV7-2, the J gene TRBJ1-2, with 7 bases aligning to TRBD1. With 1 base clipped from V and 4 bases from J, the junction kept 6 bases outside the gene matches. The germline V gene has CDR1 SGHTA and CDR2 FQGNSA. The length of the CDR3 is 15 residues. CDR3 residues: CASSLGQGGGYGYTF. CDR3 DNA sequence: TGTGCCAGCAGCTTAGGACAGGGAGGAGGCTATGGCTACACCTTC. The entire variable domain, with the rest obtained from reference TRBV7-2 and TRBJ1-2, is as follows: GAGVSQSPSNKVTEKGKDVELRCDPISGHTALYWYRQSLGQGLEFLIYFQGNSAPDKSGLPSDRFSAERTGGSVSTLTIQRTQQEDSAVYLCASSLGQGGGYGYTFGSGTRLTVV.

This clone was seen more than once but under ten times. This chain links TRBV2 with TRBJ2-3; TRBD2 might be the D (6 bases). V lost 4 bases to trimming and J lost 6 bases, with 14 bases between them. Germline-derived CDR1 and CDR2 are SNHLY and FYNNEI. CDR3 length: 14 amino acids. The CDR3 bases are TGTGCCAGCAGTGCCGGCGGGGTGCCGGATACGCAGTATTTT. Encoded protein: CASSAGGVPDTQYF.

V and J are TRBV5-1 and TRBJ1-1; 8 bases match TRBD1. Losses at the gene ends were 3 bases for V and 3 bases for J; bases not matched to a gene: 4. The CDR3 sequence is 14 residues long. Germline-derived CDR1 and CDR2 are SGHRS and YFSETQ. In DNA form, the CDR3 reads TGCGCCAGCAGCTCAGACAGGGGCGACACTGAAGCTTTCTTT. Encoded protein: CASSSDRGDTEAFF.

This clone turned up a few times. The chain has TRBV18 and TRBJ2-7; 7 positions match TRBD1. The CDR3 sequence is 16 residues long. CDR1 and CDR2 from the germline V gene are KGHSH and LQKENI. The V and J ends lost 5 bases and 1 base, in that order; junction bases with no gene match: 11. The CDR3 region is CASSFPGTAMSYEQYF. The CDR3 nucleotides read TGTGCCAGCTCATTCCCCGGGACAGCCATGTCCTACGAGCAGTACTTC.

This chain joins TRBV5-1 and TRBJ1-1, with D perhaps TRBD1 (5 bases). Trimming took off 4 bases at V and 1 base at J, with 14 bases between the two ends. CDR1 is SGHRS, CDR2 YFSETQ, per germline. The length of the CDR3 is 15 residues. CDR3 DNA sequence: TGCGCCAGCAGCGCAGAGGGACGGAGGAACACTGAAGCTTTCTTT. The encoded protein is CASSAEGRRNTEAFF.

The chain couples TRBV4-1 to TRBJ1-5; D may be TRBD1 (5 bases). Trimming removed 1 base at V and 2 bases at J, with 12 bases between. The CDR3 contains 16 residues. The germline V gene encodes CDR1 MGHRA and CDR2 YSYEKL. CDR3 nucleotides: TGCGCCAGCAGCCAAGGGGGCGTGTTTGGCAATCAGCCCCAGCATTTT. Its protein product is CASSQGGVFGNQPQHF.

The rearrangement links TRBV10-3 to TRBJ1-2; a weak D match, TRBD1 (6 bases). The germline V gene has CDR1 ENHRY and CDR2 SYGVKD. The CDR3 sequence is 12 residues long. The V end lost 4 bases, the J end lost 8 bases, and 11 bases lay between the germline ends. The CDR3 DNA reads as TGTGCCATCAGTGCAGGGGCCGGCGGCTACACCTTC. Amino acids: CAISAGAGGYTF.

CDR3 DNA sequence: TGCGCCAGCAGCCAAGTTGGCCGGGGAGCGAGCAATCAGCCCCAGCATTTT. This encodes CASSQVGRGASNQPQHF. The chain joins TRBV4-1 to TRBJ1-5; D is uncertain. The ends were cut back, 1 base at V and 1 base at J, with 14 bases in the middle. The CDR3 spans 17 residues. CDR1 and CDR2 from the germline V gene are MGHRA and YSYEKL.

V usage is TRBV27 and J usage is TRBJ2-3; 9 bases agree with TRBD2. Germline CDR1 is MNHEY and CDR2 is SMNVEV (reference sequence). Germline trimming cut 3 bases from V and 3 bases from J; bases unmatched to any gene: 4. The CDR3 spans 15 residues. CDR3 sequence: CASSFRAGGTDTQYF. CDR3 in DNA: TGTGCCAGCAGTTTTCGAGCGGGAGGTACAGATACGCAGTATTTT.

In this sample, this clone turned up a few times. This chain uses TRBV15 with TRBJ2-3; 11 bases fit TRBD1. Trimming took 5 bases from V and 4 from J; bases not matched to a gene: 8. The CDR3 is 16 residues long. Germline lookup yields CDR1 LNHNV and CDR2 YYDKDF (reference sequence). For the CDR3, the DNA is TGTGCCACCAGCCAACCCGGGACAGGGGGTGCAGATACGCAGTATTTT. Translation: CATSQPGTGGADTQYF. Full variable domain (remainder filled in from reference TRBV15 and TRBJ2-3): DAMVIQNPRYQVTQFGKPVTLSCSQTLNHNVMYWYQQKSSQAPKLLFHYYDKDFNNEADTPDNFQSRRPNTSFCFLDIRSPGLGDTAMYLCATSQPGTGGADTQYFGPGTRLTVL.

This clone was counted a few times. This chain joins TRBV6-5 and TRBJ2-5, with 8 bases identical to TRBD1. The germline CDR1 and CDR2 sequences are MNHEY and SVGAGI. After removal of 10 bases from V and 2 bases from J, the junction contained 6 bases not matched to a gene. The CDR3 contains 13 residues. CDR3 nucleotide sequence: TGTGCCACCAGGACAGGGTTTCAAGAGACCCAGTACTTC. Translating gives CATRTGFQETQYF.

This chain connects TRBV5-1 to TRBJ2-1, with TRBD2 as a possible D gene (5 bases). Trimming took 1 base from V and 4 from J, leaving 12 bases between them. The CDR3 sequence is 15 residues long. Germline assignment: CDR1 SGHRS and CDR2 YFSETQ. The CDR3 sequence is CASSLSLAIYNEQFF. The CDR3 nucleotides are TGCGCCAGCAGCTTGTCCCTAGCCATATACAATGAGCAGTTCTTC.

This sequence joins TRBV19 and TRBJ2-3, with no clear D. Germline V gives CDR1 LNHDA, CDR2 SQIVND (reference sequence). The V gene lost 3 bases and the J gene lost 0 bases, with 7 bases spanning the gap. The CDR3 is 14 amino acids. CDR3 protein: CASSIASSTDTQYF. CDR3 bases: TGTGCCAGTAGTATCGCCTCTAGCACAGATACGCAGTATTTT.